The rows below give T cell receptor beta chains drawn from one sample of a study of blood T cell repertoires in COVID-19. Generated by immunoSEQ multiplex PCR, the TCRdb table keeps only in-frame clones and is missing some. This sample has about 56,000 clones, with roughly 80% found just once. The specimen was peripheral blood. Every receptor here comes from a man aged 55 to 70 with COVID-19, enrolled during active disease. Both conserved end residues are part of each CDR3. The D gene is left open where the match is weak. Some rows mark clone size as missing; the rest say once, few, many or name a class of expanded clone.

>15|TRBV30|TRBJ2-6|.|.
TGTGCCTGGACAGCGGTGTCGGGTGGGGCCAACGTCCTGACTTTC
CAWTAVSGGANVLTF
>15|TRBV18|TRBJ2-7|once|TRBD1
TGTGCCAGCTCAGGGAGTGCCGGGACAGGGGGCGAGCAGTACTTC
CASSGSAGTGGEQYF
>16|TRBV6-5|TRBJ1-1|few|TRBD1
TGTGCCAGCAGTTACTTGGACAGGGCTCTGAACACTGAAGCTTTCTTT
CASSYLDRALNTEAFF
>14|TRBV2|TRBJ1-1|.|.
TGTGCCAGCAGTCAATTGACAGCCAACACTGAAGCTTTCTTT
CASSQLTANTEAFF
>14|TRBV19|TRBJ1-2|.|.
TGTGCCAGTAGTATAGGACAGCTACTCTATGGCTACACCTTC
CASSIGQLLYGYTF
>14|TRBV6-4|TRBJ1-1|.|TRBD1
TGTGCCAGCAGAGACCAGGGGGCTGGCACTGAAGCTTTCTTT
CASRDQGAGTEAFF
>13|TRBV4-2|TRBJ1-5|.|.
TGTGCCAGCAGCCAAGACCCCCCGACTCTCCAGCATTTT
CASSQDPPTLQHF
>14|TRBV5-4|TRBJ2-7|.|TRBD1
TGTGCCAGCAGTACCGGGACAGCTTCCTACGAGCAGTACTTC
CASSTGTASYEQYF
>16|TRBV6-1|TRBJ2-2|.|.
TGTGCCAGCAGTGAAGCCCAACAGGGTTGGGCCGGGGAGCTGTTTTTT
CASSEAQQGWAGELFF
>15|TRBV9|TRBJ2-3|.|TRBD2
TGTGCCAGCAGCGTAGCGGGAGGGGGCACAGATACGCAGTATTTT
CASSVAGGGTDTQYF
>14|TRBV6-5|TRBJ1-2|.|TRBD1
TGTGCCAGCAGACCCTCCGGGACAGCCTATGGCTACACCTTC
CASRPSGTAYGYTF
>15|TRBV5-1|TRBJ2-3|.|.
TGCGCCAGCAGCTCATGGACTTCTAGCACAGATACGCAGTATTTT
CASSSWTSSTDTQYF
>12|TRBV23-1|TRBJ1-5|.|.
TGCGCCAGCACCTTTCGGGTCCAGCCCCAGCATTTT
CASTFRVQPQHF
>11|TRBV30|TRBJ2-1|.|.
TGTTCCCTTAGCTCCTACAATGAGCAGTTCTTC
CSLSSYNEQFF
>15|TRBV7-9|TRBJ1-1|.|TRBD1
TGTGCCAGCAGCCAGGGGACAGGGGGGTTCACTGAAGCTTTCTTT
CASSQGTGGFTEAFF
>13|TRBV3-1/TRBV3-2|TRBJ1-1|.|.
TGTGCCAGCAGCCAAGAAAGAGGGACTGAAGCTTTCTTT
CASSQERGTEAFF
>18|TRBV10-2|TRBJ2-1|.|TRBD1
TGCGCCAGCAGTGAGTCGAGAAGGTGGACAGGGGGCACAGGTGAGCAGTTCTTC
CASSESRRWTGGTGEQFF
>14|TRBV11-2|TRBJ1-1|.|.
TGTGCCAGCAGCTTAGATGGGAGTGGCACTGAAGCTTTCTTT
CASSLDGSGTEAFF
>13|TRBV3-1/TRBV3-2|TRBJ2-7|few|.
TGTGCCAGCAGCCCAACAGGAGCTGGCGAGCAGTACTTC
CASSPTGAGEQYF
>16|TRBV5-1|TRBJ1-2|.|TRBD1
TGCGCCAGCAGCTGGACCGGGACAGACTCTAACTATGGCTACACCTTC
CASSWTGTDSNYGYTF
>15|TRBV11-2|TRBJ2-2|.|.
TGTGCCAGCAGCTTATGGGGCAGGGGTTCCGGGGAGCTGTTTTTT
CASSLWGRGSGELFF
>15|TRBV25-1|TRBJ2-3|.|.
TGTGCCAGCAGTGACGGGGAGAGAAGCACAGATACGCAGTATTTT
CASSDGERSTDTQYF
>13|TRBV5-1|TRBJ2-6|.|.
TGCGCCAGCGGAGGCGCTGGGGCCAACGTCCTGACTTTC
CASGGAGANVLTF
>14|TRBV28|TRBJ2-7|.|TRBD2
TGTGCCAGCAGTTTGCGGGAGGGCCCCTACGAGCAGTACTTC
CASSLREGPYEQYF
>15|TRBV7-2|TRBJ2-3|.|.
TGTGCCAGCAGCTTAGAGGTGACGGGATTAGATACGCAGTATTTT
CASSLEVTGLDTQYF
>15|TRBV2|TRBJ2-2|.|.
TGTGCCAGCAGTCAATCGGACAGAAACACCGGGGAGCTGTTTTTT
CASSQSDRNTGELFF
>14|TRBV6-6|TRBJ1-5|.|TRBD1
TGTGCCAGCAGCGGACAGGGAAGAAATCAGCCCCAGCATTTT
CASSGQGRNQPQHF
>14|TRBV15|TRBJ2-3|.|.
TGTGCCACCAGCAGAGATCCTAGCACAGATACGCAGTATTTT
CATSRDPSTDTQYF
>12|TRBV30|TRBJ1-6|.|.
TGTGCCTGGAGTGCCAGTAATTCACCCCTCCACTTT
CAWSASNSPLHF
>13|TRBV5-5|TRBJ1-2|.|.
TGTGCCAGCAGCCATTTGACAGATTATGGCTACACCTTC
CASSHLTDYGYTF
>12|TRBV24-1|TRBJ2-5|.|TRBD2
TGTGCCATCTCGAGCGGGAGAGAGACCCAGTACTTC
CAISSGRETQYF
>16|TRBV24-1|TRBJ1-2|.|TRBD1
TGTGCCACCAGTGACAGCTCACGACAGGGTAACTATGGCTACACCTTC
CATSDSSRQGNYGYTF
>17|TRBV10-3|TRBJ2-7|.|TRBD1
TGTGCCATCAGTAGGTCAGGGGGCGGGTATACCTCCTACGAGCAGTACTTC
CAISRSGGGYTSYEQYF
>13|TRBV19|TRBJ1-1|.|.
TGTGCCAGTAGCCGCGGGGGAAACACTGAAGCTTTCTTT
CASSRGGNTEAFF
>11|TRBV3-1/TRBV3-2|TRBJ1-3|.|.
TGTGCCAGCAGCCTAGGAAACACCATATATTTT
CASSLGNTIYF
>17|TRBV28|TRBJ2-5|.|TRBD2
TGTGCCAGCAGTGCAGGGATAGCGGGGGGGCGTCAAGAGACCCAGTACTTC
CASSAGIAGGRQETQYF
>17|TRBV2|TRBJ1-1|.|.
TGTGCCAGCAGTGAGGAGGGTGGCCAGGGTGGATGCACTGAAGCTTTCTTT
CASSEEGGQGGCTEAFF
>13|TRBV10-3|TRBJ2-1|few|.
TGTGCCATCAGGGCCGCCATATACAATGAGCAGTTCTTC
CAIRAAIYNEQFF